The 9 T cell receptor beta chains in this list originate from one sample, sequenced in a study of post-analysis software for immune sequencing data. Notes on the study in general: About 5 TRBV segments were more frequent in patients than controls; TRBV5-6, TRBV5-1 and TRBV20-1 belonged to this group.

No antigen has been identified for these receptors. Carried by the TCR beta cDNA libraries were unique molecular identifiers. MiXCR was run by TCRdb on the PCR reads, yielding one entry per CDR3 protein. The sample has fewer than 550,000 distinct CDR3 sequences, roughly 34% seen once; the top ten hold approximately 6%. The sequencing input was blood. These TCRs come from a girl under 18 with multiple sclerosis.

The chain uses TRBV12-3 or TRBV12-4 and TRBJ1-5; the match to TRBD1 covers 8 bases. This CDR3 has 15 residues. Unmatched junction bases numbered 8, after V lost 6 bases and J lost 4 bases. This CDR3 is CASSLSGGGNQPQHF. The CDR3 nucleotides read TGTGCCAGCAGCCTGTCAGGGGGCGGTAATCAGCCCCAGCATTTT.

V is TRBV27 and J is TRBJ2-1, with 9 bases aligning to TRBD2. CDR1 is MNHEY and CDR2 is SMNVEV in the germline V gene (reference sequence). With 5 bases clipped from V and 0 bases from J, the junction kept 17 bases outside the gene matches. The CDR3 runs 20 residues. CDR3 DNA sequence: TGTGCCAGCAGTCCGCCCCCCCCGCGGGGGGGAATGAGCTCCTACAATGAGCAGTTCTTC. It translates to CASSPPPPRGGMSSYNEQFF.

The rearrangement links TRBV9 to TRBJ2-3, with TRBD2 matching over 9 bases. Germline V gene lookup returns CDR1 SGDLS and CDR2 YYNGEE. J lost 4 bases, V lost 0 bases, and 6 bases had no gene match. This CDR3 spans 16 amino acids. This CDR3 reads CASSVGIAGVADTQYF. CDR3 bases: TGTGCCAGCAGCGTAGGTATAGCGGGGGTCGCAGATACGCAGTATTTT. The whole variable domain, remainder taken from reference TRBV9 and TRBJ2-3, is DSGVTQTPKHLITATGQRVTLRCSPRSGDLSVYWYQQSLDQGLQFLIQYYNGEERAKGNILERFSAQQFPDLHSELNLSSLELGDSALYFCASSVGIAGVADTQYFGPGTRLTVL.

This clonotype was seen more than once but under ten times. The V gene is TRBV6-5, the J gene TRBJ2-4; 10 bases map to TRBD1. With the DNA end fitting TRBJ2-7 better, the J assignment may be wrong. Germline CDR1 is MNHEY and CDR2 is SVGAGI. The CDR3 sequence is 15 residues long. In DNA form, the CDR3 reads TGTGCCAGCAGTCGAGATTGGGACAGGGGTTACGAGCAGTACTTC. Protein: CASSRDWDRGYEQYF.

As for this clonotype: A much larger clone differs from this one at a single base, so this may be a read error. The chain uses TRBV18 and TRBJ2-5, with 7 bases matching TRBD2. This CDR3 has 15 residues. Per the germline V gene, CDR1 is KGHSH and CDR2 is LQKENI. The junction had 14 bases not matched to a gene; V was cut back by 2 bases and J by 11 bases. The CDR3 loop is CASSPFGGFDNEQYF. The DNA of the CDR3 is TGTGCCAGCTCACCATTCGGGGGGTTCGACAATGAGCAGTACTTC. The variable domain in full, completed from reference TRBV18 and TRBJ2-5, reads NAGVMQNPRHLVRRRGQEARLRCSPMKGHSHVYWYRQLPEEGLKFMVYLQKENIIDESGMPKERFSAEFPKEGPSILRIQQVVRGDSAAYFCASSPFGGFDNEQYFGPGTRLLVL.

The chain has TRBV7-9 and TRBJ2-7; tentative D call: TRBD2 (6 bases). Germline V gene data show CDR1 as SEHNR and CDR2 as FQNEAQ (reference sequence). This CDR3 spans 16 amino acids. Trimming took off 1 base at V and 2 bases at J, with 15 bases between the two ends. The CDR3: CASSLESGGTAYEQYF. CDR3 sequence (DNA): TGTGCCAGCAGCTTAGAATCGGGCGGGACCGCCTACGAGCAGTACTTC. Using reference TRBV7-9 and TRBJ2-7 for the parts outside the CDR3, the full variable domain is DTGVSQNPRHKITKRGQNVTFRCDPISEHNRLYWYRQTLGQGPEFLTYFQNEAQLEKSRLLSDRFSAERPKGSFSTLEIQRTEQGDSAMYLCASSLESGGTAYEQYFGPGTRLTVT.

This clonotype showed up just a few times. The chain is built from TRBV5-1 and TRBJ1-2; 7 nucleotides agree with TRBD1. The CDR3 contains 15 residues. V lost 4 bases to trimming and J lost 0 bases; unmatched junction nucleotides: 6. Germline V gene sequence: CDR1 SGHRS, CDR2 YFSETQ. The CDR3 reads CASSQTGSPNYGYTF. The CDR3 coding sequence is TGCGCCAGCAGCCAGACAGGGTCTCCTAACTATGGCTACACCTTC. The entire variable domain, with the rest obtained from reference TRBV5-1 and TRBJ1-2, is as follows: KAGVTQTPRYLIKTRGQQVTLSCSPISGHRSVSWYQQTPGQGLQFLFEYFSETQRNKGNFPGRFSGRQFSNSRSEMNVSTLELGDSALYLCASSQTGSPNYGYTFGSGTRLTVV.

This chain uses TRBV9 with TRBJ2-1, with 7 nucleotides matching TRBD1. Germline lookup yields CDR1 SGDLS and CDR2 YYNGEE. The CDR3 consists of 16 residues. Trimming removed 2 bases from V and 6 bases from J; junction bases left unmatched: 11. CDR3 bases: TGTGCCAGCAGCGTGGGTGAGGGACAGCTATGCAATGAGCAGTTCTTC. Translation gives CASSVGEGQLCNEQFF.

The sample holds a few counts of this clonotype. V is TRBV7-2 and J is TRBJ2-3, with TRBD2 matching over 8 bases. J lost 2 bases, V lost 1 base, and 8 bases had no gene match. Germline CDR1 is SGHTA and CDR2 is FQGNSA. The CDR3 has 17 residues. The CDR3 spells CASSLGSSGSYTDTQYF. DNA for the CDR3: TGTGCCAGCAGCTTAGGGTCTAGCGGGTCCTACACAGATACGCAGTATTTT.